Listed here are 14 T cell receptor beta chains from one sample, sequenced in a study of human T cells and chemical hapten exposure. Time point specified: healthy volunteer bleed at 6 weeks. The starting material, unfractionated whole blood, was used for total RNA extraction. Using its own MiXCR run on the RACE reads, TCRdb lists one record per CDR3 protein. The sample records 30,000 to 40,000 distinct CDR3 sequences, approximately 5.5% being singletons. Sequenced material: whole blood. The receptors were gathered from a human donor in good health. Some clones in this sample may be carry-over from other donors' samples.

This clonotype was seen repeatedly, ten times or more. The rearrangement links TRBV29-1 to TRBJ2-3; D unclear. V was pared by 6 bases and J by 2 bases, with 3 bases between. The CDR3 has 10 residues. CDR1 is SQVTM, CDR2 ANQGSEA, per germline. CDR3: CSVDTDTQYF. The CDR3, as DNA: TGCAGCGTAGACACAGATACGCAGTATTTT.

This clonotype was seen ten or more times. This chain connects TRBV29-1 to TRBJ2-5; TRBD2 might be the D (6 bases). The CDR3 runs 12 residues. Trimming removed 6 bases at V and 5 bases at J, with 13 bases between. Per the germline V gene, CDR1 is SQVTM and CDR2 is ANQGSEA. The CDR3 spells CSVYGGVETQYF. CDR3 DNA sequence: TGCAGCGTATACGGAGGGGTGGAGACCCAGTACTTC.

This clonotype came up many times. J is TRBJ1-2 and V is TRBV5-1, with D maybe TRBD1 (5 bases). The CDR3 totals 15 residues. Trimming shortened V by 4 bases and J by 7 bases, and 20 bases separated the two germline ends. From germline, CDR1 is SGHRS and CDR2 YFSETQ. This chain's CDR3 is CASSPGGRVASGYTF. Written as DNA, the CDR3 is TGCGCCAGCAGCCCGGGAGGCAGGGTAGCGAGTGGCTACACCTTC.

This clonotype has ten or more counts. The chain is built from TRBV5-6 and TRBJ1-1; the D gene is possibly TRBD1 (6 bases). Per germline, CDR1 SGHDT and CDR2 YYEEEE. Trimming left V 3 bases short and J 0 bases short, with 12 bases between. The CDR3 extends over 15 amino acids. CDR3 coding DNA: TGTGCCAGCAGCTCCTGGGGGCTCATGAACACTGAAGCTTTCTTT. This translates into CASSSWGLMNTEAFF.

In its sample, this clonotype was seen a few times. The CDR3 DNA follows: TGTGCCAGCAGCTTAGTTCCGTCTGCAGGGGCTACGAACACTGAAGCTTTCTTT. It translates to CASSLVPSAGATNTEAFF. The V and J genes are TRBV7-2 and TRBJ1-1; tentatively, D is TRBD1 (6 bases). This CDR3 has 18 residues. Germline values: CDR1 SGHTA, CDR2 FQGNSA. V lost 1 base, J lost 1 base, and 19 bases lay in between.

This clonotype was seen at least ten times. This chain joins TRBV7-9 and TRBJ2-2; D gene unclear. The CDR3 extends over 15 amino acids. Trimming removed 2 bases from V and 3 bases from J, with 10 bases in between. Germline V gene sequence: CDR1 SEHNR, CDR2 FQNEAQ (reference sequence). The CDR3 is CASSLPGSDTGELFF. CDR3 sequence (DNA): TGTGCCAGCAGCTTACCTGGGTCGGACACCGGGGAGCTGTTTTTT.

This clonotype was seen ten or more times. The chain employs TRBV6-5 and TRBJ2-2; TRBD1 aligns across 7 bases. The junction had 9 bases not matched to a gene; V was cut back by 8 bases and J by 0 bases. CDR1 and CDR2 from the germline V gene are MNHEY and SVGAGI. The CDR3 totals 16 residues. The CDR3 DNA reads as TGTGCCAGCCGAAGCCCGGGACAGACGAACACCGGGGAGCTGTTTTTT. This encodes CASRSPGQTNTGELFF.

This clonotype was detected many times. The rearrangement joins TRBV14 to TRBJ2-1; D gene ambiguous. CDR1 and CDR2 from the germline V gene are SGHDN and FVKESK. The CDR3 is 15 amino acids. V lost 6 bases and J 0 bases, leaving 12 bases between the germline ends. This CDR3 is CASSIGGSSYNEQFF. The CDR3 DNA follows: TGTGCCAGCAGTATAGGCGGCAGCTCCTACAATGAGCAGTTCTTC.

This clonotype was detected ten times or more. The DNA of the CDR3 is TGTGCCAGTTTCGGACGGGGCCCAGCTAACTATGGCTACACCTTC. It yields the protein CASFGRGPANYGYTF. The V and J genes are TRBV28 and TRBJ1-2; TRBD1 is a possible D gene (5 bases). The CDR3 has 15 residues. In germline, CDR1 is MDHEN, CDR2 SYDVKM. V was cut by 9 bases and J by 0 bases, with 17 bases left in between.

This clonotype was observed at least ten times. This rearrangement joins TRBV12-3 or TRBV12-4 to TRBJ1-6; 7 bases are a match to TRBD1. This CDR3 has 14 amino acids. Germline trimming cut 5 bases from V and 4 bases from J; bases unmatched to any gene: 2. CDR3 DNA: TGTGCCAGCAGTCGGGGACAGTATAATTCACCCCTCCACTTT. Its translation is CASSRGQYNSPLHF.

V gene TRBV5-1 combines with J gene TRBJ1-1; no definite D call. The CDR3 runs 11 residues. Germline V CDR1 and CDR2: SGHRS, YFSETQ. V was pared by 5 bases and J by 5 bases, with 7 bases between. CDR3 nucleotide sequence: TGCGCCAGCAGGGAGCTTACTGAAGCTTTCTTT. Its protein is CASRELTEAFF.

The V and J genes are TRBV20-1 and TRBJ2-5; TRBD2 aligns across 7 bases. This CDR3 has 14 amino acids. Germline V gives CDR1 DFQATT, CDR2 SNEGSKA (reference sequence). V lost 3 bases and J lost 5; bases outside the gene matches: 9. Written as DNA, the CDR3 is TGCAGTGCTAGGGATGGGGGGGGGGTCGAGACCCAGTACTTC. Its translation is CSARDGGGVETQYF.

This clonotype was counted at least ten times. The chain is built from TRBV29-1 and TRBJ2-7, with D possibly matching TRBD2 (5 bases). In germline, CDR1 is SQVTM, CDR2 ANQGSEA. The CDR3 totals 15 residues. Trimming took off 1 base at V and 0 bases at J, with 13 bases between the two ends. The chain's CDR3 is CSVEAPGSSSYEQYF. DNA for the CDR3: TGCAGCGTTGAAGCACCGGGATCAAGCTCCTACGAGCAGTACTTC.

This clonotype was found many times. The chain carries TRBV20-1 and TRBJ2-7, with TRBD2 identical over 9 bases. V was clipped by 6 bases and J by 0 bases; unmatched bases: 9. The CDR3 consists of 15 residues. Germline V gives CDR1 DFQATT, CDR2 SNEGSKA (reference sequence). CDR3 sequence: CSAPLAGRSSYEQYF. CDR3 DNA: TGCAGTGCGCCACTAGCGGGTCGGAGCTCCTACGAGCAGTACTTC.